This TCR beta chain was sequenced for a study of blood T cell repertoires in COVID-19. Turning to the study itself: T cells, B-cell-depleted T cells, or PBMCs supplied cDNA or gDNA.

V dropped 7 bases and J dropped 6; count of bases not matched to a gene: 2. The CDR3 contains 13 residues. Germline CDR1 and CDR2: LNHDA and SQIVND (reference sequence). The table came from immunoSEQ multiplex PCR; TCRdb's copy has only in-frame clones and leaves some out. The table lists just over 300,000 clones, 65% to 90% of them singletons. Study members were between 18 and 89 years old and lived in 20 to 30 US regions. Participant-reported clinical history was the basis for cohort assignment. The genes are TRBV19 and TRBJ2-3; TRBD2 matches 12 bases. Sequencing input: PBMCs or T cells enriched from blood (not recorded which). The sequence was collected from a man aged 25 to 40 who had recovered from COVID-19. This CDR3 is CASKTSGGDTQYF. CDR3 nucleotide sequence: TGTGCCAGTAAGACTAGCGGGGGTGATACGCAGTATTTT. Combining the CDR3 with reference TRBV19 and TRBJ2-3 gives the whole variable domain DGGITQSPKYLFRKEGQNVTLSCEQNLNHDAMYWYRQDPGQGLRLIYYSQIVNDFQKGDIAEGYSVSREKKESFPLTVTSAQKNPTAFYLCASKTSGGDTQYFGPGTRLTVL.